This entry lists 2 T cell receptor beta chains sequenced from one sample in a study of blood T cell repertoires in COVID-19. TCRdb keeps only in-frame clones here, not all; method: immunoSEQ multiplex PCR. The sample gives 100,000 or so clones, roughly four fifths of which show up once; 15% is in the top ten. The sequenced material came from peripheral blood. The receptors originated from a woman of 80 years or more with acute or convalescent COVID-19.

On this clone itself: One junction end does not reproduce the germline sequence, and a read error may be involved. This rearrangement joins TRBV2 to TRBJ2-5; D might be TRBD2 (5 bases). The CDR3 sequence is 11 residues long. From germline, CDR1 is SNHLY and CDR2 FYNNEI. CDR3 DNA: TGCGCCTCTTCGGGATTTGAGACCCAGTACTTC. Translating it yields CASSGFETQYF.

In its sample, this clone was seen once. The chain combines TRBV5-6 with TRBJ2-3; TRBD2 agrees at 8 bases. The CDR3 extends over 15 amino acids. The V gene's germline CDR1 is SGHDT and CDR2 YYEEEE. V dropped 4 bases and J dropped 3; count of bases not matched to a gene: 7. This CDR3 reads CASSLQREKTDTQYF. The DNA for the CDR3 is TGTGCCAGCAGCCTACAGCGGGAGAAGACAGATACGCAGTATTTT.